These 8 T cell receptor beta chains were all obtained from the same sample, sequenced in a study of CD8+ T cells in alopecia areata. Treatment denoted: oral pan-JAK inhibitor, 5-10 mg twice daily. Once RNA had been extracted, it was reverse transcribed into cDNA to act as the sequencing template. The data were produced by immunoSEQ multiplex PCR, yet TCRdb's version contains in-frame clones alone and is incomplete. The sample lists 75,000 to 100,000 clones; around 71% were seen once. The sample consisted of CD8+ T cells sorted from blood, taken at approximately week 45, from a patient treated with tofacitinib. The receptors were sampled from a human donor with alopecia areata.

The chain links TRBV9 to TRBJ2-7; D gene uncertain. This CDR3 comprises 14 residues. The ends were cut back, 2 bases at V and 1 base at J, with 10 bases in the middle. In germline, CDR1 is SGDLS, CDR2 YYNGEE. This CDR3 reads CASSVLGGSYEQYF. CDR3 DNA: TGTGCCAGCAGCGTCCTCGGTGGATCCTACGAGCAGTACTTC.

V usage is TRBV5-1 and J usage is TRBJ2-2, with 8 positions matching TRBD2. J lost 5 bases, V lost 4 bases, and 4 bases had no gene match. The CDR3 is made up of 14 amino acids. The germline gives CDR1 SGHRS, CDR2 YFSETQ. The CDR3 reads CASSPGTRTGELFF. The CDR3 DNA reads as TGCGCCAGCAGCCCTGGGACTAGGACCGGGGAGCTGTTTTTT.

V usage is TRBV29-1 and J usage is TRBJ2-2; unclear D gene. V dropped 3 bases and J dropped 8 bases, with 10 bases sitting between them. Germline-derived CDR1 and CDR2 are SQVTM and ANQGSEA. The CDR3 contains 12 residues. CDR3 region: CSVEGLRGELFF. In DNA form, the CDR3 reads TGCAGCGTTGAGGGTTTACGTGGGGAGCTGTTTTTT.

V usage is TRBV5-1 and J usage is TRBJ1-6, with TRBD1 as a possible D gene (5 bases). V dropped 4 bases and J dropped 7 bases, with 18 bases sitting between them. The CDR3 is 16 amino acids. Germline lookup yields CDR1 SGHRS and CDR2 YFSETQ. The DNA of the CDR3 is TGCGCCAGCAGCCTAACCAGGGAATCGGTGAATTCACCCCTCCACTTT. Protein: CASSLTRESVNSPLHF.

This clone has only one observation. This chain connects TRBV27 to TRBJ1-2; tentatively, D is TRBD1 (5 bases). Trimming cost V 5 bases and J 8 bases, with 15 bases left between them. The CDR3 has 13 amino acids. CDR1 MNHEY and CDR2 SMNVEV come from the germline V gene (reference sequence). In DNA form, the CDR3 reads TGTGCCAGCAGTATAAATCCGACAGACGGCTACACCTTC. This gives the protein CASSINPTDGYTF.

The rearrangement joins TRBV9 to TRBJ2-1; 9 bases align to TRBD2. V was pared by 3 bases and J by 5 bases, with 6 bases of the junction left unmatched. CDR3 length: 15 residues. The germline gives CDR1 SGDLS, CDR2 YYNGEE. CDR3 sequence (DNA): TGTGCCAGCAGCGGGCGTAGCGGGGGAAACAATGAGCAGTTCTTC. This sequence encodes CASSGRSGGNNEQFF.

The chain has TRBV11-2 and TRBJ2-3; 8 bases align to TRBD1. Germline V gives CDR1 SGHAT, CDR2 FQNNGV. Germline trimming cut 1 base from V and 2 bases from J; bases unmatched to any gene: 5. The CDR3 runs 16 residues. The CDR3 is CASSLVGQGLTDTQYF. The CDR3, as DNA: TGTGCCAGCAGCTTAGTAGGACAGGGACTCACAGATACGCAGTATTTT.

The rearrangement uses TRBV6-5 and TRBJ2-7; a weak D match, TRBD1 (5 bases). The germline V and J ends were trimmed by 0 bases and 2 bases, with 14 bases remaining between them. CDR3 length: 16 amino acids. Germline CDR1 and CDR2: MNHEY and SVGAGI. The CDR3 is CASSYSVGQEAYEQYF. The CDR3 DNA reads as TGTGCCAGCAGTTACTCGGTGGGGCAGGAAGCCTACGAGCAGTACTTC.